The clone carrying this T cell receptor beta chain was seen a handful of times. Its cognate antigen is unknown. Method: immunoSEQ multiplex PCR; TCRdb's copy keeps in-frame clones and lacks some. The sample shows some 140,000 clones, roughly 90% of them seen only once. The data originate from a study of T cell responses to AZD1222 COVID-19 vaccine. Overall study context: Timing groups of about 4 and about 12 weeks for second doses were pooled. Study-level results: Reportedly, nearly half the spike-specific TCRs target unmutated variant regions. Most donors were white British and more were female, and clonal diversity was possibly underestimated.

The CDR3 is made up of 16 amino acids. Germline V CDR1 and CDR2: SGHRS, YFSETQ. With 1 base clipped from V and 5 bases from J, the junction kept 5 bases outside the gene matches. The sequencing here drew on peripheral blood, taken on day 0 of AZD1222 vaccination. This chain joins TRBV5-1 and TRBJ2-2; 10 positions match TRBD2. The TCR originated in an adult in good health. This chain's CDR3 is CASSLRFSGRTGELFF. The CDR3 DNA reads TGCGCCAGCAGCTTGAGGTTTAGCGGGAGGACCGGGGAGCTGTTTTTT. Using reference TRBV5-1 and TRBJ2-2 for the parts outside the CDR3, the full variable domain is KAGVTQTPRYLIKTRGQQVTLSCSPISGHRSVSWYQQTPGQGLQFLFEYFSETQRNKGNFPGRFSGRQFSNSRSEMNVSTLELGDSALYLCASSLRFSGRTGELFFGEGSRLTVL.